These T cell receptor beta chains were read from a single sample in a study of blood T cell repertoires in COVID-19. Sequencing used immunoSEQ multiplex PCR; TCRdb keeps in-frame clones, though not all of them. Among more than 200,000 clones listed, about nine tenths were seen once. Sequencing was carried out using peripheral blood. These receptors originate from a woman aged 60 to 75 with acute or convalescent COVID-19. Both conserved end residues are part of each CDR3. A D gene is named only where the DNA matches it firmly. A row's size may be missing; if present it is once, few, many or a size class.

v_gene: TRBV6-5; j_gene: TRBJ1-5; d_gene: TRBD1; abundance: -; CDR3aa: CASRGTGNQPQHF; CDR3nt: TGTGCCAGCAGGGGGACAGGCAATCAGCCCCAGCATTTT
v_gene: TRBV28; j_gene: TRBJ1-6; d_gene: -; abundance: once; CDR3aa: CASKLGLRSPLHF; CDR3nt: TGTGCCAGCAAGTTGGGCCTGCGCTCACCCCTCCACTTT
v_gene: TRBV9; j_gene: TRBJ2-3; d_gene: TRBD1; abundance: -; CDR3aa: CASSGGTGTGKADTQYF; CDR3nt: TGTGCCAGCAGCGGAGGGACCGGGACAGGGAAGGCAGATACGCAGTATTTT
v_gene: TRBV6-1; j_gene: TRBJ1-2; d_gene: TRBD1; abundance: -; CDR3aa: CASSEAWTGRRGYTF; CDR3nt: TGTGCCAGCAGTGAAGCATGGACAGGGAGACGGGGCTACACCTTC
v_gene: TRBV9; j_gene: TRBJ1-4; d_gene: TRBD1; abundance: -; CDR3aa: CASSVRQGGNEKLFF; CDR3nt: TGTGCCAGCAGCGTCAGACAGGGCGGTAATGAAAAACTGTTTTTT
v_gene: TRBV7-8; j_gene: TRBJ1-6; d_gene: -; abundance: -; CDR3aa: CASSLARAGAYNSPLHF; CDR3nt: TGTGCCAGCAGCTTAGCGCGGGCAGGGGCGTATAATTCACCCCTCCACTTT
v_gene: TRBV29-1; j_gene: TRBJ2-7; d_gene: -; abundance: -; CDR3aa: CSAHQNYEQYF; CDR3nt: TGCAGCGCACACCAAAACTACGAGCAGTACTTC
v_gene: TRBV2; j_gene: TRBJ1-1; d_gene: -; abundance: once; CDR3aa: CASSSQRAEGTEAFF; CDR3nt: TGTGCCAGCAGTTCTCAAAGGGCCGAGGGCACTGAAGCTTTCTTT
v_gene: TRBV19; j_gene: TRBJ1-1; d_gene: -; abundance: few; CDR3aa: CASTPAHTNTEAFF; CDR3nt: TGTGCCAGTACCCCCGCACATACGAACACTGAAGCTTTCTTT
v_gene: TRBV28; j_gene: TRBJ1-5; d_gene: -; abundance: -; CDR3aa: CASTIQPYSNQPQHF; CDR3nt: TGTGCCAGCACTATACAGCCCTATAGCAATCAGCCCCAGCATTTT
v_gene: TRBV6-6; j_gene: TRBJ1-6; d_gene: -; abundance: -; CDR3aa: CASSYPDEGTGSPLHF; CDR3nt: TGTGCCAGCAGTTACCCCGACGAGGGAACGGGTTCACCCCTCCACTTT
v_gene: TRBV7-2; j_gene: TRBJ1-5; d_gene: -; abundance: -; CDR3aa: CASSLGLRNQPQHF; CDR3nt: TGTGCCAGCAGCTTAGGACTCCGGAATCAGCCCCAGCATTTT
v_gene: TRBV3-1/TRBV3-2; j_gene: TRBJ1-6; d_gene: TRBD1; abundance: once; CDR3aa: CASSRGQGGTYNSPLHF; CDR3nt: TGTGCCAGCAGCCGCGGACAGGGGGGCACATATAATTCACCCCTCCACTTT
v_gene: TRBV6-4; j_gene: TRBJ2-7; d_gene: TRBD1; abundance: once; CDR3aa: CASSPDRGSYEQYF; CDR3nt: TGTGCCAGCAGCCCCGACAGGGGGAGCTACGAGCAGTACTTC
v_gene: TRBV27; j_gene: TRBJ2-6; d_gene: -; abundance: -; CDR3aa: CASSPWDTPSGANVLTF; CDR3nt: TGTGCCAGCAGTCCCTGGGACACTCCCTCTGGGGCCAACGTCCTGACTTTC
v_gene: TRBV6-6; j_gene: TRBJ1-2; d_gene: TRBD1; abundance: -; CDR3aa: CASSYDGTGLRGYTF; CDR3nt: TGTGCCAGCAGTTACGATGGGACAGGGTTAAGGGGCTACACCTTC
v_gene: TRBV11-2; j_gene: TRBJ1-3; d_gene: TRBD1; abundance: -; CDR3aa: CASSSAGTGVNSGNTIYF; CDR3nt: TGTGCCAGCAGCAGCGCCGGGACAGGGGTCAACTCTGGAAACACCATATATTTT
v_gene: TRBV5-1; j_gene: TRBJ1-2; d_gene: -; abundance: -; CDR3aa: CASSLTGDSGGYTF; CDR3nt: TGCGCCAGCAGCTTGACAGGCGATTCGGGTGGCTACACCTTC
v_gene: TRBV7-9; j_gene: TRBJ2-5; d_gene: TRBD2; abundance: -; CDR3aa: CASSPLGGGTETQYF; CDR3nt: TGTGCCAGCAGCCCCCTTGGGGGGGGGACGGAGACCCAGTACTTC
v_gene: TRBV4-2; j_gene: TRBJ1-2; d_gene: TRBD1; abundance: -; CDR3aa: CASSLEDRGGYGYTF; CDR3nt: TGTGCCAGCAGCCTAGAAGACAGGGGGGGGTATGGCTACACCTTC
v_gene: TRBV19; j_gene: TRBJ1-6; d_gene: TRBD1; abundance: -; CDR3aa: CASSVPGQGSPLHF; CDR3nt: TGTGCCAGTAGTGTACCGGGACAGGGGTCACCCCTCCACTTT
v_gene: TRBV14; j_gene: TRBJ1-2; d_gene: TRBD1; abundance: -; CDR3aa: CASSPRPPGQAYGYTF; CDR3nt: TGTGCCAGCAGCCCGAGACCTCCGGGACAGGCCTATGGCTACACCTTC
v_gene: TRBV2; j_gene: TRBJ1-5; d_gene: TRBD1; abundance: -; CDR3aa: CASSTRTGSNQPQHF; CDR3nt: TGTGCCAGCAGTACTCGGACAGGCTCAAATCAGCCCCAGCATTTT
v_gene: TRBV5-1; j_gene: TRBJ2-7; d_gene: TRBD2; abundance: -; CDR3aa: CASSLVGSGSISVYEQYF; CDR3nt: TGCGCCAGCAGCTTGGTTGGTAGCGGGAGTATTTCGGTCTACGAGCAGTACTTC
v_gene: TRBV5-6; j_gene: TRBJ1-2; d_gene: -; abundance: -; CDR3aa: CASSLGQQPVHTF; CDR3nt: TGTGCCAGCAGCCTCGGACAGCAGCCCGTGCACACCTTC
v_gene: TRBV5-1; j_gene: TRBJ1-1; d_gene: -; abundance: -; CDR3aa: CASSFGGGGTEAFF; CDR3nt: TGCGCCAGCAGCTTTGGTGGTGGGGGGACTGAAGCTTTCTTT
v_gene: TRBV30; j_gene: TRBJ2-1; d_gene: -; abundance: -; CDR3aa: CAWSVLSVSLNEQFF; CDR3nt: TGTGCCTGGAGTGTACTGAGCGTCAGCCTAAATGAGCAGTTCTTC
v_gene: TRBV7-3; j_gene: TRBJ2-2; d_gene: TRBD1; abundance: -; CDR3aa: CASSLQGAGTGELFF; CDR3nt: TGTGCCAGCAGCTTACAGGGGGCAGGCACCGGGGAGCTGTTTTTT
v_gene: TRBV5-4; j_gene: TRBJ2-7; d_gene: TRBD2; abundance: few; CDR3aa: CASSSRLAGAYEQYF; CDR3nt: TGTGCCAGCAGCTCGCGACTAGCGGGGGCCTACGAGCAGTACTTC
v_gene: TRBV10-3; j_gene: TRBJ2-7; d_gene: -; abundance: -; CDR3aa: CAISGRDTYEQYF; CDR3nt: TGTGCCATCAGTGGCCGGGACACTTACGAGCAGTACTTC
v_gene: TRBV27; j_gene: TRBJ2-7; d_gene: TRBD1; abundance: -; CDR3aa: CASSQGQGRFEQYF; CDR3nt: TGTGCCAGCAGTCAGGGACAGGGAAGATTCGAGCAGTACTTC
v_gene: TRBV28; j_gene: TRBJ1-1; d_gene: -; abundance: -; CDR3aa: CASSLRQAPRREAFF; CDR3nt: TGTGCCAGCAGTCTTCGACAGGCCCCCAGGAGAGAAGCTTTCTTT
v_gene: TRBV5-1; j_gene: TRBJ2-2; d_gene: -; abundance: -; CDR3aa: CASSFTGEITGELFF; CDR3nt: TGCGCCAGCAGCTTCACCGGGGAAATCACCGGGGAGCTGTTTTTT
v_gene: TRBV29-1; j_gene: TRBJ2-3; d_gene: TRBD1; abundance: -; CDR3aa: CSVGTGAGPDTQYF; CDR3nt: TGCAGCGTTGGTACAGGGGCTGGGCCAGATACGCAGTATTTT
v_gene: TRBV7-3; j_gene: TRBJ2-2; d_gene: TRBD1; abundance: once; CDR3aa: CASSPDRGRTGELFF; CDR3nt: TGTGCCAGCAGCCCGGACAGGGGGCGGACCGGGGAGCTGTTTTTT
v_gene: TRBV10-2; j_gene: TRBJ2-7; d_gene: TRBD2; abundance: -; CDR3aa: CGITREGEQYF; CDR3nt: TGCGGCATCACTAGGGAGGGCGAGCAGTACTTC
v_gene: TRBV6-5; j_gene: TRBJ2-1; d_gene: TRBD1; abundance: -; CDR3aa: CASSQGASYNEQFF; CDR3nt: TGTGCCAGCAGCCAGGGGGCCTCCTACAATGAGCAGTTCTTC